Listed below are T cell receptor beta chains from one sample, sequenced in a study of blood T cell repertoires in COVID-19. Assay used: immunoSEQ multiplex PCR; TCRdb lists only in-frame clones, some missing. This sample has 250,000 to 350,000 clones, with roughly 90% found just once. The specimen was PBMCs or T cells enriched from blood (not recorded which). These receptor sequences come from a woman in her late teens or twenties who had recovered from COVID-19. Each CDR3 is given with its conserved first and last residue. A D gene is named only where the DNA matches it firmly. Size is stated for part of the rows, as once, few or many counts, or as a class when the clone is expanded.

d_call | clone_size | j_call | v_call | cdr3_nt | cdr3_aa
NA | NA | TRBJ2-7 | TRBV6-6 | TGTGCCACCACAAAACAGGGTTCCTACGAGCAGTACTTC | CATTKQGSYEQYF
TRBD2 | NA | TRBJ2-5 | TRBV25-1 | TGTGCCAGCAGTGAAGCGGGAGGGCGGGAGACCCAGTACTTC | CASSEAGGRETQYF
TRBD1 | NA | TRBJ1-3 | TRBV4-1 | TGCGCCAGCAGCGCCCGGACAGGGTTGAGAAACACCATATATTTT | CASSARTGLRNTIYF
NA | NA | TRBJ1-2 | TRBV11-2 | TGTGCCAGCAGCTTAGTTGTGGGGGGGCCTGGCTACACCTTC | CASSLVVGGPGYTF
NA | NA | TRBJ1-2 | TRBV6-5 | TGTGCCAGCAGTTACACGGGGATGGTGGAAGGCTACACCTTC | CASSYTGMVEGYTF
TRBD2 | NA | TRBJ2-5 | TRBV28 | TGTGCCAGCAGCTTAGCGGGAGGTCCCGACAGGGAGACCCAGTACTTC | CASSLAGGPDRETQYF
NA | NA | TRBJ2-3 | TRBV19 | TGTGCCAGTAGTATATCGGGGGTGAAAGATACGCAGTATTTT | CASSISGVKDTQYF
NA | NA | TRBJ2-7 | TRBV30 | TGTGCCTGGAGGAAAGGGGGCTACGAGCAGTACTTC | CAWRKGGYEQYF
NA | NA | TRBJ2-1 | TRBV4-2 | TGTGCCAGCAGCCTTGCGGCCTCCTACAATGAGCAGTTCTTC | CASSLAASYNEQFF
NA | NA | TRBJ2-2 | TRBV7-9 | TGTGCCAGCAGCTCCGGGGTTTTCACCGGGGAGCTGTTTTTT | CASSSGVFTGELFF
TRBD1 | NA | TRBJ1-2 | TRBV25-1 | TGTGCCAGCAGTGAATATCACAGGGGATTTGATGGCTACACCTTC | CASSEYHRGFDGYTF
TRBD1 | NA | TRBJ1-4 | TRBV2 | TGTGCCAGCACGATGGGGACAGGGGAAGAAAAACTGTTTTTT | CASTMGTGEEKLFF
NA | NA | TRBJ1-3 | TRBV5-1 | TGCGCCAGCAGCTTGACAGGCTCTGGAAACACCATATATTTT | CASSLTGSGNTIYF
TRBD1 | NA | TRBJ1-1 | TRBV27 | TGTGCCAGCAGTACTAGACAGGGACACACTGAAGCTTTCTTT | CASSTRQGHTEAFF
NA | NA | TRBJ1-2 | TRBV7-9 | TGTGCCAGCAGCTTAGGTGCAGGGGATTACGCTAACTATGGCTACACCTTC | CASSLGAGDYANYGYTF
TRBD1 | NA | TRBJ1-4 | TRBV7-2 | TGTGCCAGCAGTCAAATTAGGGGGGACAGGGGGCATGAAAAACTGTTTTTT | CASSQIRGDRGHEKLFF
NA | NA | TRBJ1-3 | TRBV19 | TGTGCCAGTAGTATGCCGGCGGGACCCTCTGGAAACACCATATATTTT | CASSMPAGPSGNTIYF
TRBD1 | NA | TRBJ1-4 | TRBV19 | TGTGCCAGTAGTCTTCCGGGACAGGGTAATGAAAAACTGTTTTTT | CASSLPGQGNEKLFF
NA | once | TRBJ1-2 | TRBV28 | TGTGCCAGCAGTTTACCCGTTAACTATGGCTACACCTTC | CASSLPVNYGYTF
NA | few | TRBJ1-5 | TRBV15 | TGTGCCACCAGCAGAGATCTCGGGCAGCCCCAGCATTTT | CATSRDLGQPQHF
NA | NA | TRBJ1-2 | TRBV2 | TGTGCCAGCAGTGAAGGGCGGGGACTTGGCTACACCTTC | CASSEGRGLGYTF
NA | NA | TRBJ1-4 | TRBV9 | TGTGCCAGCAGCGTGACCGGGACACCAACCGCAACTAATGAAAAACTGTTTTTT | CASSVTGTPTATNEKLFF
NA | NA | TRBJ1-1 | TRBV4-3 | TGCGCCAGCAGCCAGGGCGGCGCGGGGAACACTGAAGCTTTCTTT | CASSQGGAGNTEAFF
TRBD1 | NA | TRBJ1-4 | TRBV28 | TGTGCCAGCAGTTTACCCGGACAGGGTTTAACTAATGAAAAACTGTTTTTT | CASSLPGQGLTNEKLFF
NA | few | TRBJ1-1 | TRBV9 | TGTGCCAGCAGTAAAGAAGGGGTGAACACTGAAGCTTTCTTT | CASSKEGVNTEAFF
NA | NA | TRBJ2-5 | TRBV7-3 | TGTGCCAGCAGCTTAAGGCCATTGGAGACCCAGTACTTC | CASSLRPLETQYF
NA | NA | TRBJ2-3 | TRBV6-5 | TGTGCCAGCAGTCCAGGGGACGGCACAGATACGCAGTATTTT | CASSPGDGTDTQYF
NA | NA | TRBJ1-4 | TRBV4-3 | TGCGCCAGCAGCCAAGATCGTGGGGTAGCAGCAGGGCTTGAAAAACTGTTTTTT | CASSQDRGVAAGLEKLFF
TRBD1 | NA | TRBJ2-5 | TRBV18 | TGTGCCAGCTCACCAGGGACAGCTAAAGAGACCCAGTACTTC | CASSPGTAKETQYF
TRBD2 | once | TRBJ2-1 | TRBV4-1 | TGCGCCAGCAGCCAAACCGGGACTAGCGGGAGGAGGGGTAATGAGCAGTTCTTC | CASSQTGTSGRRGNEQFF
TRBD1 | NA | TRBJ2-3 | TRBV6-2/TRBV6-3 | TGTGCCAGCAGTTACTTACAGGGGGCGGGTACGCAGTATTTT | CASSYLQGAGTQYF
TRBD1 | NA | TRBJ1-1 | TRBV5-1 | TGCGCCAGCAGCTTTGCGTACAGGGGTATGAACACTGAAGCTTTCTTT | CASSFAYRGMNTEAFF
NA | NA | TRBJ1-1 | TRBV7-5 | TGTGTCAGAAGCTTACAGGGAGAAGCTTTCTTT | CVRSLQGEAFF
NA | NA | TRBJ1-3 | TRBV19 | TGTGCCAGTAGCCAGGAGTCAGGGATCACTGGAAACACCATATATTTT | CASSQESGITGNTIYF
TRBD1 | NA | TRBJ1-2 | TRBV4-3 | TGCGCCAGCAGCCCGGGACAGGGACTATATGGCTACACCTTC | CASSPGQGLYGYTF
TRBD1 | NA | TRBJ2-5 | TRBV6-5 | TGTGCCAGCAGAGTCGGACAGGGGGCATCAGAGACCCAGTACTTC | CASRVGQGASETQYF
NA | NA | TRBJ2-7 | TRBV19 | TGTGCCAGTAGTATTTGGAGACAGGGAGGCGAGCAGTACTTC | CASSIWRQGGEQYF
NA | few | TRBJ1-1 | TRBV5-1 | TGCGCCAGCAGCTTCGAGGTGCGGGCTGAAGGCACTGAAGCTTTCTTT | CASSFEVRAEGTEAFF
NA | NA | TRBJ1-4 | TRBV2 | TGTGCCAGCACAGGACAAACCGGGGAAAAACTGTTTTTT | CASTGQTGEKLFF
NA | NA | TRBJ1-4 | TRBV19 | TGTGCCAGTACCTCAGGGGTCAACGGTAATGAAAAACTGTTTTTT | CASTSGVNGNEKLFF
NA | NA | TRBJ1-3 | TRBV7-2 | TGTGCCAGCAGCTTAGACCCGGGATGGAACACCATATATTTT | CASSLDPGWNTIYF
NA | NA | TRBJ1-5 | TRBV27 | TGTGCCAGCAGTTGGAGACGGACTGATCAGCCCCAGCATTTT | CASSWRRTDQPQHF
NA | NA | TRBJ1-5 | TRBV21-1 | TGTGCCAGCAGCACCCAGACTAGGGGCTCTAATCAGCCCCAGCATTTT | CASSTQTRGSNQPQHF
TRBD1 | NA | TRBJ2-7 | TRBV2 | TGTGCCAGCAGTGGGGTGGACAGGGGATTCAGCGAGCAGTACTTC | CASSGVDRGFSEQYF
NA | NA | TRBJ1-5 | TRBV7-2 | TGTGCCAGCAGCTTACGGCAGGTGGGTCAGCCCCAGCATTTT | CASSLRQVGQPQHF
TRBD1 | NA | TRBJ2-5 | TRBV24-1 | TGTGCCACCAGTCCCAGGGGGCGGACTGTAGAGACCCAGTACTTC | CATSPRGRTVETQYF
TRBD1 | few | TRBJ2-5 | TRBV19 | TGTGCCAGTAGTTCTCACTCTGGGGACAGGAAGACCCAGTACTTC | CASSSHSGDRKTQYF